This record concerns one TCR beta chain sequence. Original handling: Estimates of nucleated cell counts were drawn from the amplification of reference gene primers. Produced via immunoSEQ multiplex PCR; TCRdb's table is partial and in-frame only. V, J and clone size reflect that table, while D and trimming were determined from the DNA. The sample includes about 78,000 clones, more than 75% of them seen just once. The data derive from a study of blood T cell repertoires in COVID-19. The TCR sequence derives from a man aged 50-60 years with active or convalescent COVID-19. Sequences were obtained from peripheral blood.

Here the CDR3 reads CASSGGQGYYNEQFF. Written as DNA, the CDR3 is TGTGCCAGCAGCGGGGGACAGGGGTATTACAATGAGCAGTTCTTC. The rearrangement joins TRBV7-2 to TRBJ2-1, with 10 bases fitting TRBD1. After removal of 5 bases from V and 4 bases from J, the junction contained 5 bases not matched to a gene. Germline assignment: CDR1 SGHTA and CDR2 FQGNSA. The CDR3 covers 15 residues.